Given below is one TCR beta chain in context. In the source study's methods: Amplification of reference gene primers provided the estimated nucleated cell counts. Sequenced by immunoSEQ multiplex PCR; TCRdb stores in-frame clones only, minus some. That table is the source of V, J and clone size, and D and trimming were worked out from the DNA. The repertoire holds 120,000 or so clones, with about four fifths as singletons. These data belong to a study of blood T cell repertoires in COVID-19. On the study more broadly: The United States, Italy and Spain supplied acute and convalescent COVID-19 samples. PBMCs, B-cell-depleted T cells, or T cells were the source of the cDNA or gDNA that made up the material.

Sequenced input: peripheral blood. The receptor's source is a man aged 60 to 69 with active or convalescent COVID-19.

The CDR3 DNA reads as TGTGCCAGCAGCTTTCTCCGGGAGGGGGGAGAGACCCAGTACTTC. Protein sequence: CASSFLREGGETQYF. The rearrangement joins TRBV7-2 to TRBJ2-5; 8 bases agree with TRBD2. The J segment lost 4 bases and the V segment lost 3 bases, leaving 7 bases of the junction unmatched. The CDR3 has 15 residues. CDR1 and CDR2 from the germline V gene are SGHTA and FQGNSA.